The 7 T cell receptor beta chains listed next were all sequenced from one sample in a study of shared clonotypes between healthy human individuals (TCRdb year 2020). The library was generated by the immunoSEQ multiplex PCR assay. Imported from immuneACCESS, the table was reduced by TCRdb to in-frame sequences with V and J called. These copies leave out some clones; in studies compared against another copy, an unresolved V gene accounts for under half, and the cause of the remainder is not known. This sample lists about 2.3 million clones; 85% to 95% were detected once. The ten largest clones take up 0.37% of the sample. Sequenced input: naive CD4+ T cells from PBMCs. In light of the paper, this sample's cell subset or site label describes: CD45RA+ positively selected. The origin of the receptors is a man younger than 35 in good health. Some clones in this sample may be carry-over from other donors' samples.

This chain connects TRBV7-3 to TRBJ2-2, with 8 nucleotides matching TRBD1. V was clipped by 5 bases and J by 6 bases; unmatched bases: 11. The V gene's germline CDR1 is SGHTA and CDR2 FQGTGA. The CDR3 has 16 amino acids. CDR3 sequence: CASSDTRQGYPGELFF. The CDR3 DNA reads as TGTGCCAGCAGCGATACTCGACAGGGGTATCCCGGGGAGCTGTTTTTT.

This CDR3 reads CASGQDRYNEQFF. The CDR3, as DNA: TGTGCTAGTGGTCAGGACAGGTACAATGAGCAGTTCTTC. The chain recombines TRBV12-5 with TRBJ2-1; the match to TRBD1 covers 7 bases. The ends lost 5 bases at V and 4 bases at J; junction bases unmatched: 2. Per the germline V gene, CDR1 is LGHNT and CDR2 is FRNRAP. There are 13 residues in the CDR3.

A remark on this clone: The sample holds other DNA sequences that translate to the same CDR3. This rearrangement joins TRBV27 to TRBJ1-2; 8 bases match TRBD1. Germline lookup yields CDR1 MNHEY and CDR2 SMNVEV (reference sequence). V was pared by 9 bases and J by 9 bases, with 12 bases of the junction left unmatched. CDR3 length: 13 amino acids. In DNA form, the CDR3 reads TGTGCCAGTAGTCCCCGACAGGGGTCAAGCTACACCTTC. Residues: CASSPRQGSSYTF.

CDR3 coding DNA: TGTGCCAGCAGTGAACTGGGGTTGGGGCCCAATGAGCAGTTCTTC. Protein sequence: CASSELGLGPNEQFF. The chain combines TRBV6-1 with TRBJ2-1, with D possibly matching TRBD1 (5 bases). Germline V gene data show CDR1 as MNHNS and CDR2 as SASEGT. The CDR3 loop spans 15 amino acids. Trimming took 2 bases from V and 6 from J, leaving 14 bases between them.

The rearrangement joins TRBV7-6 to TRBJ2-1, with TRBD2 matching 9 bases. The germline V gene encodes CDR1 SGHVS and CDR2 FNYEAQ. The CDR3 spans 17 residues. V dropped 5 bases and J dropped 5; count of bases not matched to a gene: 13. The CDR3 DNA is TGTGCCAGCAGCCCCCGCCTCAGCGGGAGGACTAACAATGAGCAGTTCTTC. Encoded protein: CASSPRLSGRTNNEQFF.

The chain uses TRBV6-4 and TRBJ1-2, with TRBD1 identical over 10 bases. The V gene end was trimmed by 2 bases and the J gene end by 0 bases; junction bases not matched to a gene: 6. The germline V gene has CDR1 MRHNA and CDR2 SNTAGT. This CDR3 spans 17 amino acids. The DNA of the CDR3 is TGTGCCAGCAGTGACCCAAGGGACAGGGGAGCTAACTATGGCTACACCTTC. Its protein is CASSDPRDRGANYGYTF.

V and J are TRBV13 and TRBJ1-3, with D unclear. V dropped 10 bases and J dropped 4 bases, with 8 bases sitting between them. The CDR3 length is 11 residues. Per germline, CDR1 PRHDT and CDR2 FYEKMQ (reference sequence). CDR3 bases: TGTGCCAACAAACGCGGAAACACCATATATTTT. Its protein is CANKRGNTIYF. Full variable domain (missing parts from reference TRBV13 and TRBJ1-3): AAGVIQSPRHLIKEKRETATLKCYPIPRHDTVYWYQQGPGQDPQFLISFYEKMQSDKGSIPDRFSAQQFSDYHSELNMSSLELGDSALYFCANKRGNTIYFGEGSWLTVV.